A single sample gave rise to the 3 T cell receptor beta chains below, sequenced in a study of T cell responses to AZD1222 COVID-19 vaccine. The repertoire was sequenced with immunoSEQ multiplex PCR; TCRdb's copy has only in-frame clones and lacks some. Of fewer than 250,000 clones listed, approximately 92% are singletons. Sequences were derived from peripheral blood, sampled on day 0 of AZD1222 vaccination. The receptors come from an adult in good health.

This sequence joins TRBV2 and TRBJ2-1; possibly TRBD2 for D (5 bases). The ends were cut back, 7 bases at V and 9 bases at J, with 16 bases in the middle. CDR1 SNHLY and CDR2 FYNNEI come from the germline V gene. The CDR3 is 13 amino acids. The CDR3 spells CASKGSGVVEQFF. Written as DNA, the CDR3 is TGTGCCAGCAAAGGATCCGGGGTTGTTGAGCAGTTCTTC.

The rearrangement joins TRBV27 to TRBJ2-3; D not certain. CDR3 length: 13 amino acids. Looked up from germline, CDR1 is MNHEY and CDR2 is SMNVEV (reference sequence). With 5 bases removed from V and 7 bases from J, the gap between germline ends came to 13 bases. CDR3 in DNA: TGTGCCAGCAGTCGACGGTTCCTAAATACGCAGTATTTT. Amino acids: CASSRRFLNTQYF.

The chain uses TRBV7-9 and TRBJ1-5; D is undetermined. Per germline, CDR1 SEHNR and CDR2 FQNEAQ (reference sequence). This CDR3 contains 13 residues. Trimming shortened V by 1 base and J by 6 bases, and 7 bases separated the two germline ends. The CDR3 DNA reads TGTGCCAGCAGCTTAGTCGATTTTCAGCCCCAGCATTTT. This sequence encodes CASSLVDFQPQHF.